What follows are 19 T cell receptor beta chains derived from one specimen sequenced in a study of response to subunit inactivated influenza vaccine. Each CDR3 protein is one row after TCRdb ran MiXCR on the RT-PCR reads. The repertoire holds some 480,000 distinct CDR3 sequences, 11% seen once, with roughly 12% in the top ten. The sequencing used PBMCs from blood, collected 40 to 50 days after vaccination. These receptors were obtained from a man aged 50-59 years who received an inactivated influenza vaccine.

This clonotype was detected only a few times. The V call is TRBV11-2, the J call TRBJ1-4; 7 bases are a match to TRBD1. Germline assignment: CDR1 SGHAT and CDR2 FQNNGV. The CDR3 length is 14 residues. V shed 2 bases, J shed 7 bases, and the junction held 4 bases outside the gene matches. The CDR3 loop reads CASSLKGAVEKLFF. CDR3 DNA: TGTGCCAGCAGCTTAAAGGGGGCTGTTGAAAAACTGTTTTTT.

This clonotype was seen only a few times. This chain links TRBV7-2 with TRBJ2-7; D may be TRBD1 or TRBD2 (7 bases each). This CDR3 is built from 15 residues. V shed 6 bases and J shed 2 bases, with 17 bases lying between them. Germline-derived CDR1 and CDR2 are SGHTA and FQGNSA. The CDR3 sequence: CASSQAGQRTYEQYF. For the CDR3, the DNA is TGTGCCAGCAGTCAAGCGGGACAGAGGACCTACGAGCAGTACTTC. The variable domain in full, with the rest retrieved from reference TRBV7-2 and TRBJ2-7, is GAGVSQSPSNKVTEKGKDVELRCDPISGHTALYWYRQSLGQGLEFLIYFQGNSAPDKSGLPSDRFSAERTGGSVSTLTIQRTQQEDSAVYLCASSQAGQRTYEQYFGPGTRLTVT.

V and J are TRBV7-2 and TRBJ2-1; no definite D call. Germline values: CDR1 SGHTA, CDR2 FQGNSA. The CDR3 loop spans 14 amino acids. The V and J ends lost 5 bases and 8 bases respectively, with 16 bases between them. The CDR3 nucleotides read TGTGCCAGCAGCCCATCATGGGGATACTATGAGCAGTTCTTC. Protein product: CASSPSWGYYEQFF.

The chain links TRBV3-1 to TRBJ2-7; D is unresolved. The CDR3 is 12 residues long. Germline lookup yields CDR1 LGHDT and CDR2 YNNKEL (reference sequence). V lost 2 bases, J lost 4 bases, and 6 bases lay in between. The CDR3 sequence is CASSQSGYEQYF. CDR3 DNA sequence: TGTGCCAGCAGCCAAAGTGGGTACGAGCAGTACTTC.

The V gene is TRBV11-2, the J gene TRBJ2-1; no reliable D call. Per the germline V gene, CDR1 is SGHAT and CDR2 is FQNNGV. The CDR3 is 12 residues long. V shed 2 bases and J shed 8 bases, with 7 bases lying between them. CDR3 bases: TGTGCCAGCAGCTTACTTGGGTATGAGCAGTTCTTC. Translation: CASSLLGYEQFF.

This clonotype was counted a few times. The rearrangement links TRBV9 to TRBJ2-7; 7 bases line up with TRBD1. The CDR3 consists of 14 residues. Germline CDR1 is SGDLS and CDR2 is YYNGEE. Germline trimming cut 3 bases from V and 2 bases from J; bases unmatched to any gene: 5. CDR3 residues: CASSGGQFPYEQYF. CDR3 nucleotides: TGTGCCAGCAGCGGGGGACAGTTCCCCTACGAGCAGTACTTC.

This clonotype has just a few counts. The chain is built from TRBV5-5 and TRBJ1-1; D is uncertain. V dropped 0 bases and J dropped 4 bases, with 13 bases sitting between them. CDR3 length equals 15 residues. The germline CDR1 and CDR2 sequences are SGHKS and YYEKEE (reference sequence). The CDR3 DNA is TGTGCCAGCAGCTTGGAGGACGGGATGATCACTGAAGCTTTCTTT. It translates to CASSLEDGMITEAFF.

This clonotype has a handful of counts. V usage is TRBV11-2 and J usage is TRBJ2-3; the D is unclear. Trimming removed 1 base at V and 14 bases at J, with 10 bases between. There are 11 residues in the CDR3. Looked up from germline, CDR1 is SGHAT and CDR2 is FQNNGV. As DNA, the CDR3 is TGTGCCAGCAGCTTAGGAGGTTACGCGTATTTT. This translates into CASSLGGYAYF.

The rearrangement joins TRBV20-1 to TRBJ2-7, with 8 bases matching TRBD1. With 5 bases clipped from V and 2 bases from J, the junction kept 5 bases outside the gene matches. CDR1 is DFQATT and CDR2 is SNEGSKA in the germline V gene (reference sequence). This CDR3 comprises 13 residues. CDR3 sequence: CSASDRAPYEQYF. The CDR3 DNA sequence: TGCAGTGCTTCGGACAGGGCTCCCTACGAGCAGTACTTC.

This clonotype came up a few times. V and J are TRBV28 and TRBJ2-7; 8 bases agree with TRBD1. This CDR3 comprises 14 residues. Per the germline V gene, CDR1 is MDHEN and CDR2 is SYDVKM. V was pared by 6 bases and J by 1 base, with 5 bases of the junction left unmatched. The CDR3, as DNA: TGTGCCAGCAGAAAAGGGACAGGATCCTACGAGCAGTACTTC. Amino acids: CASRKGTGSYEQYF.

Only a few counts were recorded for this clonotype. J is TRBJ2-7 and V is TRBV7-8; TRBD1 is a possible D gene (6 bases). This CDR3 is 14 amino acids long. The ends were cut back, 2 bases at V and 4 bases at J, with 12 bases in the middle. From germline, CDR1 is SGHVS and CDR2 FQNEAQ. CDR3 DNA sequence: TGTGCCAGCAGCTTAAGCGACGGACAGTACGAGCAGTACTTC. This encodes CASSLSDGQYEQYF. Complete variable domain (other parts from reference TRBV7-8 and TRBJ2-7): GAGVSQSPRYKVAKRGQDVALRCDPISGHVSLFWYQQALGQGPEFLTYFQNEAQLDKSGLPSDRFFAERPEGSVSTLKIQRTQQEDSAVYLCASSLSDGQYEQYFGPGTRLTVT.

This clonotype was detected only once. The CDR3 DNA sequence: TGTGCCTGGAGGGTCTCCTACAGGGGATTGTCTGAAGCTTTCTTT. It yields the protein CAWRVSYRGLSEAFF. The rearrangement links TRBV30 to TRBJ1-1, with 7 positions matching TRBD1. The CDR3 extends over 15 amino acids. Germline V lookup: CDR1 GTSNPN, CDR2 SVGIG (reference sequence). V trimming: 3 bases; J trimming: 6 bases; junction bases outside the gene matches: 13.

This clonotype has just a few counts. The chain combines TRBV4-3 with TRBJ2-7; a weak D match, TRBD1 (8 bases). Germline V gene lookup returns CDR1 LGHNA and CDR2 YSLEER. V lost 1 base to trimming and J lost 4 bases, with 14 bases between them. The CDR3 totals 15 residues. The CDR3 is CASSQGTGGGYEQYF. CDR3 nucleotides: TGCGCCAGCAGCCAAGGTACAGGGGGAGGGTACGAGCAGTACTTC.

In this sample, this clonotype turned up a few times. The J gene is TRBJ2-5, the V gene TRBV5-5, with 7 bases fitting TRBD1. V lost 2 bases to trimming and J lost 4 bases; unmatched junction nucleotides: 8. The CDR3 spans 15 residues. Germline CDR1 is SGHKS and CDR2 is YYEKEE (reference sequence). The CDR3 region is CASSLDRVRAETQYF. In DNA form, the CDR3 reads TGTGCCAGCAGCTTAGACAGGGTGCGGGCAGAGACCCAGTACTTC.

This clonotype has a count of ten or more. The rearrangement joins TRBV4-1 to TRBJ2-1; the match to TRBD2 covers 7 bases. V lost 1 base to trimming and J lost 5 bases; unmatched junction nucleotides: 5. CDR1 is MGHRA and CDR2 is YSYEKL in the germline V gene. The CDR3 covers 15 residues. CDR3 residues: CASSQGTSFDNEQFF. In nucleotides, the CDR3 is TGCGCCAGCAGCCAAGGGACTAGTTTTGACAATGAGCAGTTCTTC.

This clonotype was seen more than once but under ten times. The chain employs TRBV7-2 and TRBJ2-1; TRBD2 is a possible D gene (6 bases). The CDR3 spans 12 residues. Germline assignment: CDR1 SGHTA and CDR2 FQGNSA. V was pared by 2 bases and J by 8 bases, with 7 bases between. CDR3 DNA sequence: TGTGCCAGCAGCTTACCTAGCGATGAGCAGTTCTTC. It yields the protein CASSLPSDEQFF. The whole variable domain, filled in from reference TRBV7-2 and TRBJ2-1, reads GAGVSQSPSNKVTEKGKDVELRCDPISGHTALYWYRQSLGQGLEFLIYFQGNSAPDKSGLPSDRFSAERTGGSVSTLTIQRTQQEDSAVYLCASSLPSDEQFFGPGTRLTVL.

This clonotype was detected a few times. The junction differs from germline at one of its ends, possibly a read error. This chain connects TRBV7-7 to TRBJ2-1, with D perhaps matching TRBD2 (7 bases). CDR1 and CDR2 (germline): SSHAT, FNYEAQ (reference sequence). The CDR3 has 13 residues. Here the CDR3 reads CASSLDRGAIQFF. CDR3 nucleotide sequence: TGTGCTAGCAGCTTAGATCGGGGGGCCATACAGTTCTTC.

Written as DNA, the CDR3 is TGTGCCAGCTCACCCCCGGGGGGGTCGGATGGCTACACCTTC. Translated, it gives CASSPPGGSDGYTF. This chain links TRBV18 with TRBJ1-2, with D possibly matching TRBD1 (5 bases). The germline V gene encodes CDR1 KGHSH and CDR2 LQKENI. The V end lost 3 bases, the J end lost 6 bases, and 14 bases lay between the germline ends. The CDR3 has 14 amino acids.

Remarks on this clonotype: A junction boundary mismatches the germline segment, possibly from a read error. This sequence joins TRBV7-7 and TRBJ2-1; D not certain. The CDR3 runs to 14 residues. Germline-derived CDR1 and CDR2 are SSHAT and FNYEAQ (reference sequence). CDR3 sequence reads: CASSLDGLSLEQFF. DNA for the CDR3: TGTGCTAGCAGCTTAGATGGGCTTTCACTTGAGCAGTTCTTC.